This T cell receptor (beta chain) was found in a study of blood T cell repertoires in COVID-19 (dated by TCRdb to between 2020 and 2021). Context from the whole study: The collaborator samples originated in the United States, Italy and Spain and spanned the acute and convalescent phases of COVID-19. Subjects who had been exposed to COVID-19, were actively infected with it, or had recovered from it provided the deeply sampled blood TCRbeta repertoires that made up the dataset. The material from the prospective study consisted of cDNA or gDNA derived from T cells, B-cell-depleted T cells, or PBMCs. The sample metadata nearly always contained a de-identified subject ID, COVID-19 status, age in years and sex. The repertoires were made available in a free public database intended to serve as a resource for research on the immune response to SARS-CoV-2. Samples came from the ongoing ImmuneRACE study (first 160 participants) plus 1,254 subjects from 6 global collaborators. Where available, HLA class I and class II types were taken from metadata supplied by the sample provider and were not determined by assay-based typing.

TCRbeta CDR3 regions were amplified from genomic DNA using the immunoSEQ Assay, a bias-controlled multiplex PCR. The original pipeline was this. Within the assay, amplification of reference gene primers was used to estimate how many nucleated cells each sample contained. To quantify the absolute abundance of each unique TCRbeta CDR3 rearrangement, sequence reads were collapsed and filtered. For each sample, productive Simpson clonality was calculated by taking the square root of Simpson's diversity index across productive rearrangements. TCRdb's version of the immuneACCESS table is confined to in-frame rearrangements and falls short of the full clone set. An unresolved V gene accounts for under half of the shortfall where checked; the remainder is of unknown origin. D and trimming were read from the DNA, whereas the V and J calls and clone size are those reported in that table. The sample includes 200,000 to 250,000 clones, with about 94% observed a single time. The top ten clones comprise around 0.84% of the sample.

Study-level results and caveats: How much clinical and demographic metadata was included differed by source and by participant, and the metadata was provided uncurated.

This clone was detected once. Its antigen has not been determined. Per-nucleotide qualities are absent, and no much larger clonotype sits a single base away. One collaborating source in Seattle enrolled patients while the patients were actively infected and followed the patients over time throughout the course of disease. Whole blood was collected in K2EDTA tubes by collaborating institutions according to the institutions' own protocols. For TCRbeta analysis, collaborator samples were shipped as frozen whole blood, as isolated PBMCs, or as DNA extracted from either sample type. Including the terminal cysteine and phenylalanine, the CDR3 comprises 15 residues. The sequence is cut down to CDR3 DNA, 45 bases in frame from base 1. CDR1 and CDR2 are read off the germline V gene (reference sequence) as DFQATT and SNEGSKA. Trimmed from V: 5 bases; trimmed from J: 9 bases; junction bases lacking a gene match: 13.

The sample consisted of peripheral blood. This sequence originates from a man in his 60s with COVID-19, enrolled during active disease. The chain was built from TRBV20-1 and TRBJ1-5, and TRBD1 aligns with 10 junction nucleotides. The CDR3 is CSAGDRGLGPGPQHF. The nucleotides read TGCAGTGCTGGTGACAGGGGGCTGGGCCCGGGGCCCCAGCATTTT.